A single sample is the source of the 31 T cell receptor beta chains below, sequenced in a study of blood T cell repertoires in COVID-19. Clones were read by immunoSEQ multiplex PCR, and TCRdb kept only the in-frame ones, dropping some. The repertoire holds about 43,000 clones, with approximately 80% as singletons. Sequences were obtained from peripheral blood. Source of these receptors: a woman aged 60 to 75 with acute or convalescent COVID-19.

The rearrangement uses TRBV4-1 and TRBJ1-1; 7 nucleotides align to TRBD1. The CDR3 is made up of 13 amino acids. Germline lookup yields CDR1 MGHRA and CDR2 YSYEKL. Losses at the gene ends were 3 bases for V and 6 bases for J; bases not matched to a gene: 4. The CDR3 region has the DNA TGCGCCAGCAGCCACCGGACAGGTTCTGAAGCTTTCTTT. As protein: CASSHRTGSEAFF.

The chain is built from TRBV10-3 and TRBJ2-7; 11 bases align to TRBD2. Germline loops: CDR1 ENHRY, CDR2 SYGVKD. V shed 2 bases, J shed 9 bases, and the junction held 6 bases outside the gene matches. CDR3 length equals 14 residues. The CDR3 is CAISEGLAGGSQYF. The DNA for the CDR3 is TGTGCCATCAGTGAGGGGCTAGCGGGGGGTTCGCAGTACTTC.

The J gene is TRBJ1-2, the V gene TRBV29-1; 7 bases line up with TRBD1. J lost 5 bases, V lost 0 bases, and 6 bases had no gene match. The CDR3 runs 14 residues. Germline CDR1 and CDR2: SQVTM and ANQGSEA. This CDR3 is CSVEDGQAPYGYTF. Written as DNA, the CDR3 is TGCAGCGTTGAAGACGGACAGGCTCCTTATGGCTACACCTTC.

The chain is built from TRBV10-3 and TRBJ2-1; tentative D call: TRBD2 (5 bases). The V end lost 4 bases, the J end lost 8 bases, and 15 bases lay between the germline ends. In germline, CDR1 is ENHRY, CDR2 SYGVKD. The CDR3 contains 14 residues. The CDR3 DNA sequence: TGTGCCATCAGTGGGTTCCCGGGAACCGATGAGCAGTTCTTC. The encoded protein is CAISGFPGTDEQFF.

V usage is TRBV5-5 and J usage is TRBJ2-7; 8 nucleotides agree with TRBD1. This CDR3 contains 18 residues. Germline trimming cut 0 bases from V and 4 bases from J; bases unmatched to any gene: 15. CDR1 and CDR2 (germline): SGHKS, YYEKEE (reference sequence). Here the CDR3 DNA reads TGTGCCAGCAGCTTGGGTCCCCTGACAGGGGTCGAGTGGTACGAGCAGTACTTC. This sequence encodes CASSLGPLTGVEWYEQYF.

This chain uses TRBV7-6 with TRBJ2-1; D possibly corresponds to TRBD2 (5 bases). The CDR3 spans 16 residues. Germline CDR1 and CDR2: SGHVS and FNYEAQ. The V and J ends lost 3 bases and 0 bases respectively, with 12 bases between them. The CDR3, as DNA: TGTGCCAGCAGCTTCGGCGGGCTCGGCTCCTACAATGAGCAGTTCTTC. This gives the protein CASSFGGLGSYNEQFF.

The count of this clone is one. The chain carries TRBV24-1 and TRBJ2-1; 12 bases fit TRBD1. The V gene's germline CDR1 is KGHDR and CDR2 SFDVKD. The CDR3 has 19 amino acids. Germline trimming cut 5 bases from V and 0 bases from J; bases unmatched to any gene: 10. The CDR3 nucleotides are TGTGCCACCAGTGGCCCCTTGGGACAGGGGGCAAGCTCCTACAATGAGCAGTTCTTC. It codes for CATSGPLGQGASSYNEQFF.

This clone occurred a few times. The chain is built from TRBV25-1 and TRBJ1-6, with D perhaps TRBD1 (6 bases). This CDR3 is 15 amino acids long. CDR1 MGHDK and CDR2 SYGVNS come from the germline V gene. Trimming cost V 1 base and J 6 bases, with 10 bases left between them. Written as DNA, the CDR3 is TGTGCCAGCAGTGAATCTTACAGGGTTAATTCACCCCTCCACTTT. Its translation: CASSESYRVNSPLHF.

The genes are TRBV9 and TRBJ1-2, with D perhaps TRBD1 (5 bases). Trimming shortened V by 4 bases and J by 7 bases, and 29 bases separated the two germline ends. CDR3 length: 18 residues. Germline V gene lookup returns CDR1 SGDLS and CDR2 YYNGEE. CDR3 protein: CASSPRPGGGAPMAGYTF. The DNA of the CDR3 is TGTGCCAGCAGCCCCCGCCCCGGGGGAGGGGCCCCTATGGCTGGCTACACCTTC.

The rearrangement links TRBV27 to TRBJ1-2, with 8 bases identical to TRBD1. Per germline, CDR1 MNHEY and CDR2 SMNVEV (reference sequence). This CDR3 has 16 amino acids. The junction had 12 bases not matched to a gene; V was cut back by 5 bases and J by 4 bases. CDR3 sequence: CASSPMGQAAPYGYTF. As DNA, the CDR3 is TGTGCCAGCAGTCCAATGGGACAGGCGGCCCCCTATGGCTACACCTTC.

V and J are TRBV28 and TRBJ1-1; D gene unclear. From germline, CDR1 is MDHEN and CDR2 SYDVKM. The V and J ends lost 5 bases and 0 bases respectively, with 13 bases between them. The CDR3 spans 15 residues. CDR3 DNA: TGTGCCAGCAGTAGTCCCCGGGGAATGAACACTGAAGCTTTCTTT. Encoded protein: CASSSPRGMNTEAFF.

The chain uses TRBV5-1 and TRBJ2-2, with unresolved D. CDR3 size: 13 residues. The germline V gene encodes CDR1 SGHRS and CDR2 YFSETQ. Trimming removed 0 bases at V and 6 bases at J, with 6 bases between. CDR3 DNA sequence: TGCGCCAGCAGCTTGGCCCCCGCCGGGGAGCTGTTTTTT. It is translated as CASSLAPAGELFF.

The chain recombines TRBV27 with TRBJ1-2; 7 bases line up with TRBD1. CDR3 length: 16 residues. CDR1 is MNHEY, CDR2 SMNVEV, per germline (reference sequence). The J segment lost 0 bases and the V segment lost 0 bases, leaving 4 bases of the junction unmatched. The CDR3 DNA reads TGTGCCAGCAGTTTATCTAGGACAGGAGCTAACTATGGCTACACCTTC. Translating it yields CASSLSRTGANYGYTF.

J is TRBJ2-7 and V is TRBV7-9; 8 nucleotides align to TRBD2. This CDR3 region has 15 residues. The V gene's germline CDR1 is SEHNR and CDR2 FQNEAQ (reference sequence). V was pared by 4 bases and J by 7 bases, with 12 bases of the junction left unmatched. The chain's CDR3 is CASSSTLAAHGEQYF. Here the CDR3 DNA reads TGTGCCAGCAGCTCGACACTAGCGGCCCACGGTGAGCAGTACTTC.

This clone was seen a few times. One end of the junction varies from germline; a read error may be responsible. The V call is TRBV14, the J call TRBJ2-7; TRBD1 matches at 7 bases. Germline-derived CDR1 and CDR2 are SGHDN and FVKESK. This CDR3 comprises 13 residues. The CDR3 DNA reads TGTGCCAGCAGCCAGCACCCACAGACAGGGTGGAACTTC. It yields the protein CASSQHPQTGWNF.

Written as DNA, the CDR3 is TGTGCCAGCAGCCAAGATCCGGGACAGGGCCCCCACGAGCAGTACTTC. Protein product: CASSQDPGQGPHEQYF. The rearrangement joins TRBV14 to TRBJ2-7, with 9 nucleotides matching TRBD1. The germline V gene encodes CDR1 SGHDN and CDR2 FVKESK. V dropped 0 bases and J dropped 5; count of bases not matched to a gene: 8. There are 16 residues in the CDR3.

V is TRBV7-2 and J is TRBJ2-3; 7 bases align to TRBD2. Germline lookup yields CDR1 SGHTA and CDR2 FQGNSA. Losses at the gene ends were 6 bases for V and 2 bases for J; bases not matched to a gene: 5. This CDR3 spans 14 amino acids. CDR3: CASSRSGDTDTQYF. The CDR3 DNA is TGTGCCAGCAGTCGGAGCGGGGACACAGATACGCAGTATTTT.

This chain connects TRBV5-4 to TRBJ2-1, with 7 bases matching TRBD2. The V gene's germline CDR1 is SGHNT and CDR2 YYREEE (reference sequence). Unmatched junction bases numbered 7, after V lost 1 base and J lost 6 bases. The CDR3 sequence is 15 residues long. CDR3 sequence reads: CASSLSGEGRNEQFF. For the CDR3, the DNA is TGTGCCAGCAGCTTGAGCGGGGAAGGGCGCAATGAGCAGTTCTTC. Complete variable domain (other parts from reference TRBV5-4 and TRBJ2-1): ETGVTQSPTHLIKTRGQQVTLRCSSQSGHNTVSWYQQALGQGPQFIFQYYREEENGRGNFPPRFSGLQFPNYSSELNVNALELDDSALYLCASSLSGEGRNEQFFGPGTRLTVL.

This clone was counted only a few times. The chain joins TRBV27 to TRBJ2-7, with TRBD1 identical over 11 bases. V gave up 3 bases and J gave up 6 bases; unmatched junction bases: 4. The CDR3 spans 14 residues. Germline CDR1 and CDR2: MNHEY and SMNVEV (reference sequence). The CDR3 sequence is CASSFGQGAAEQYF. The CDR3 region has the DNA TGTGCCAGCAGTTTTGGACAGGGGGCGGCCGAGCAGTACTTC.

The chain is built from TRBV7-8 and TRBJ2-2; 8 bases are a match to TRBD1. The V gene end was trimmed by 2 bases and the J gene end by 4 bases; junction bases not matched to a gene: 6. The CDR3 contains 16 residues. Germline assignment: CDR1 SGHVS and CDR2 FQNEAQ. The CDR3 nucleotides read TGTGCCAGCAGCTTACTACAGGGGGGTATCACCGGGGAGCTGTTTTTT. Protein product: CASSLLQGGITGELFF.

The chain uses TRBV21-1 and TRBJ2-7; no DNA check was done on the table's D call, TRBD1. TRBV21-1 is a listed pseudogene. This CDR3 is built from 13 residues. In nucleotides, the CDR3 is TGTGCCCCCAACAGGTACCCTCTGAACGAGCAGTACTTC. Translating it yields CAPNRYPLNEQYF.

This chain links TRBV7-2 with TRBJ1-2; TRBD1 might be the D (6 bases). With 6 bases removed from V and 5 bases from J, the gap between germline ends came to 25 bases. CDR3 length: 17 residues. Germline CDR1 is SGHTA and CDR2 is FQGNSA. CDR3 in amino acids: CASRLLGGGGGGYGYTF. Written as DNA, the CDR3 is TGTGCCAGCAGGCTCCTCGGGGGGGGCGGAGGAGGTTATGGCTACACCTTC.

V usage is TRBV19 and J usage is TRBJ1-2; 9 bases align to TRBD1. CDR1 is LNHDA, CDR2 SQIVND, per germline (reference sequence). V shed 3 bases and J 6 bases; nucleotides not matched to a gene: 2. CDR3 length equals 13 residues. CDR3 in DNA: TGTGCCAGTAGTATTGGGACAGGGAATGGCTACACCTTC. This translates into CASSIGTGNGYTF.

This clone showed up just a few times. This chain joins TRBV9 and TRBJ1-2; D unresolved. Germline CDR1 is SGDLS and CDR2 is YYNGEE. V shed 0 bases and J shed 2 bases, with 11 bases lying between them. The CDR3 consists of 15 residues. CDR3 in amino acids: CASSVASSLNYGYTF. For the CDR3, the DNA is TGTGCCAGCAGCGTAGCAAGTTCCCTAAACTATGGCTACACCTTC.

This rearrangement joins TRBV7-9 to TRBJ2-7; TRBD2 matches 8 bases. Germline CDR1 is SEHNR and CDR2 is FQNEAQ (reference sequence). This CDR3 spans 15 amino acids. Trimming took 4 bases from V and 3 from J; bases not matched to a gene: 8. The CDR3 reads CASSSQPGLGYEQYF. The CDR3 DNA follows: TGTGCCAGCAGCTCACAACCGGGACTAGGCTACGAGCAGTACTTC.

The chain couples TRBV19 to TRBJ2-5; tentative D call: TRBD1 (5 bases). CDR3 length: 13 amino acids. Germline V lookup: CDR1 LNHDA, CDR2 SQIVND (reference sequence). Deletions cut 3 bases from V and 5 bases from J, with 10 bases between. In DNA form, the CDR3 reads TGTGCCAGTAGTATGGACAATCTGGAGACCCAGTACTTC. This gives the protein CASSMDNLETQYF.

This chain connects TRBV3-1 (or the pseudogene TRBV3-2) to TRBJ1-6; weak D call: TRBD1 (5 bases). The CDR3 spans 18 residues. V gave up 2 bases and J gave up 0 bases, with 14 bases separating them. Germline CDR1 LGHDT, CDR2 YNNKEL (reference sequence). DNA for the CDR3: TGTGCCAGCAGCCAAAGGGGAAGAGCGAGCTCCTATAATTCACCCCTCCACTTT. Protein: CASSQRGRASSYNSPLHF.

The chain joins TRBV18 to TRBJ2-5; D remains unclear. The germline CDR1 and CDR2 sequences are KGHSH and LQKENI. There are 13 residues in the CDR3. The V and J ends lost 3 bases and 0 bases respectively, with 5 bases between them. The CDR3 protein is CASSPRNQETQYF. DNA for the CDR3: TGTGCCAGCTCACCCAGGAACCAAGAGACCCAGTACTTC.

V gene TRBV6-2 or TRBV6-3 combines with J gene TRBJ2-7; 10 bases are a match to TRBD1. The germline V gene encodes CDR1 MNHEY and CDR2 SVGEGT. CDR3 size: 14 residues. The ends lost 4 bases at V and 2 bases at J; junction bases unmatched: 2. As DNA, the CDR3 is TGTGCCAGCAGTTTGGGACAGGGGACCTACGAGCAGTACTTC. Residues: CASSLGQGTYEQYF.

The chain is built from TRBV11-2 and TRBJ1-4; possible D gene TRBD1, 5 bases. Germline V gene sequence: CDR1 SGHAT, CDR2 FQNNGV. This CDR3 is built from 14 residues. V lost 6 bases, J lost 5 bases, and 13 bases lay in between. DNA of the CDR3: TGTGCCAGCAGAGAGTCTCGGGGGAATGAAAAACTGTTTTTT. This sequence encodes CASRESRGNEKLFF. The full variable domain, completed using reference TRBV11-2 and TRBJ1-4, is EAGVAQSPRYKIIEKRQSVAFWCNPISGHATLYWYQQILGQGPKLLIQFQNNGVVDDSQLPKDRFSAERLKGVDSTLKIQPAKLEDSAVYLCASRESRGNEKLFFGSGTQLSVL.

This chain links TRBV7-9 with TRBJ1-5, with 7 bases lining up with TRBD1. CDR3 length: 18 amino acids. V shed 3 bases and J 1 base; nucleotides not matched to a gene: 12. CDR1 and CDR2 (germline): SEHNR, FQNEAQ (reference sequence). The CDR3 sequence is CASSFGLRGTVSNQPQHF. CDR3 nucleotides: TGTGCCAGCAGCTTCGGTTTGAGAGGGACAGTGAGCAATCAGCCCCAGCATTTT. Full variable domain (remainder filled in from reference TRBV7-9 and TRBJ1-5): DTGVSQNPRHKITKRGQNVTFRCDPISEHNRLYWYRQTLGQGPEFLTYFQNEAQLEKSRLLSDRFSAERPKGSFSTLEIQRTEQGDSAMYLCASSFGLRGTVSNQPQHFGDGTRLSIL.